This TCR beta chain was documented in a study of cytomegalovirus exposure and HLA in healthy donors. Each of the donors was a healthy bone marrow donor. CDR1 is SGHNT and CDR2 is YENEEA in the germline V gene. The CDR3 runs 12 residues. V lost 5 bases and J lost 5, with 10 bases in between. Study results and limitations: TCR sequences were mostly rare, though some public TCRs occurred in many donors. Accurate HLA-A and HLA-B prediction from TCR beta sequences was reported for most subjects. Researchers reported that a few CMV-associated chains were confirmed in vitro as CMV antigen-specific.

Vbeta (60) and Jbeta (13) primers were used in the PCR. Data came from immunoSEQ multiplex PCR; TCRdb stores just in-frame clones and leaves some out. This table has 85,000 to 130,000 clones, roughly 70% appearing once. As for this clone: Its antigen remains unidentified.

This TCR was recovered from a male donor in good health and CMV-seropositive. The chain is built from TRBV11-3 and TRBJ2-7; D may be TRBD1 (5 bases). The sample consisted of PBMCs. This CDR3 is CASSQGRDEQYF. CDR3 DNA: TGTGCCAGCAGCCAGGGCAGGGACGAGCAGTACTTC.